These 20 T cell receptor beta chains originate from one sample sequenced in a study of shared clonotypes between healthy human individuals. TCRdb keeps only in-frame clones here, not all; method: immunoSEQ multiplex PCR. The sample has fewer than 600,000 clones, 75% to 80% seen once. The material sequenced was PBMCs. Receptors were obtained from a woman in her thirties or forties in good health. Some clones in this sample may be carry-over from other donors' samples.

This chain links TRBV7-9 with TRBJ2-7, with 15 bases matching TRBD2. This CDR3 is built from 14 residues. The V gene end was trimmed by 6 bases and the J gene end by 6 bases; junction bases not matched to a gene: 3. Germline CDR1 reads SEHNR; CDR2 reads FQNEAQ (reference sequence). CDR3: CASSQGLAGGEQYF. CDR3 DNA: TGTGCCAGCAGTCAGGGACTAGCGGGAGGCGAGCAGTACTTC.

The V gene is TRBV7-2, the J gene TRBJ2-5, with a possible D match to TRBD2 (6 bases). The germline V gene has CDR1 SGHTA and CDR2 FQGNSA. The CDR3 contains 14 residues. V lost 6 bases and J 2 bases, leaving 13 bases between the germline ends. The CDR3 DNA reads as TGTGCCAGCAGGCCTCGGGAGCCTCAAGAGACCCAGTACTTC. Amino acid sequence: CASRPREPQETQYF.

This chain connects TRBV4-1 to TRBJ2-7; 7 bases are a match to TRBD2. Germline V gene sequence: CDR1 MGHRA, CDR2 YSYEKL. The CDR3 loop spans 16 amino acids. The V segment lost 1 base and the J segment 7 bases; nucleotides outside the gene matches: 13. The CDR3 is CASSQVGTIPFREQYF. The CDR3 bases are TGCGCCAGCAGCCAAGTAGGGACTATCCCGTTTCGGGAGCAGTACTTC.

Comments on this clone: This likely reflects a read error, since a far larger clone is one base away. The V call is TRBV28, the J call TRBJ2-1, with 10 bases that match TRBD2. Germline loops: CDR1 MDHEN, CDR2 SYDVKM. V shed 5 bases, J shed 6 bases, and the junction held 16 bases outside the gene matches. The CDR3 runs 18 residues. This chain's CDR3 is CASSMLPWASGSRNEQFF. The CDR3 DNA follows: TGTGCCAGCAGTATGCTTCCCTGGGCTAGCGGGAGTCGCAATGAGCAGTTCTTC.

The chain uses TRBV27 and TRBJ2-1; D gene uncertain. CDR1 and CDR2 from the germline V gene are MNHEY and SMNVEV (reference sequence). The CDR3 extends over 13 amino acids. Trimming removed 6 bases at V and 8 bases at J, with 14 bases between. CDR3 sequence (DNA): TGTGCCAGCAGACCAACTTCACGATATGAGCAGTTCTTC. Translation gives CASRPTSRYEQFF.

In this sample, this clone turned up a few times. The chain couples TRBV28 to TRBJ1-3; 11 bases agree with TRBD1. The CDR3 is made up of 17 amino acids. Germline loops: CDR1 MDHEN, CDR2 SYDVKM. With V trimmed by 7 bases and J by 2 bases, 10 bases remained unmatched. CDR3 sequence: CASNTPGQGGTGNTIYF. In DNA form, the CDR3 reads TGTGCCAGCAATACTCCGGGACAGGGGGGAACTGGAAACACCATATATTTT.

Remarks on this clone: With only one base between it and a far larger clone, this is likely a read error. The same CDR3 is also encoded by other DNA sequences in this sample. The chain employs TRBV7-9 and TRBJ2-1; D remains unclear. This CDR3 contains 15 residues. With 1 base removed from V and 6 bases from J, the gap between germline ends came to 13 bases. Germline CDR1 SEHNR, CDR2 FQNEAQ (reference sequence). The CDR3 DNA is TGTGCCAGCAGCTTAGTTCCAGAGGCCTGCAATGAGCAGTTCTTC. This translates into CASSLVPEACNEQFF.

The chain is built from TRBV11-1 and TRBJ2-1, with 8 bases lining up with TRBD2. CDR3 length: 17 residues. V lost 0 bases and J lost 4; bases outside the gene matches: 8. Germline values: CDR1 SGHAT, CDR2 FQDESV (reference sequence). The CDR3 nucleotides read TGTGCCAGCAGCTTAGCGTTTACTAGCGGATTATACAATGAGCAGTTCTTC. This codes for CASSLAFTSGLYNEQFF.

Notes on this clone: Just one base apart from a much larger clone, this may be a read error. The J gene is TRBJ2-2, the V gene TRBV7-3; D is possibly TRBD2 (5 bases). The CDR3 consists of 16 residues. Germline V lookup: CDR1 SGHTA, CDR2 FQGTGA. In nucleotides, the CDR3 is TGTGCCAGCAGCCAGAGGGCTAGCCGGAACACCGGGGAGCCGTTTTTT. Translating gives CASSQRASRNTGEPFF.

In this sample, this clone turned up once. J is TRBJ2-7 and V is TRBV7-3, with 14 nucleotides matching TRBD2. Germline lookup yields CDR1 SGHTA and CDR2 FQGTGA. The CDR3 extends over 15 amino acids. V dropped 3 bases and J dropped 7; count of bases not matched to a gene: 5. CDR3 region: CASSFGTSGSGEQYF. CDR3 nucleotides: TGTGCCAGCAGCTTCGGGACTAGCGGGAGTGGTGAGCAGTACTTC.

J is TRBJ1-4 and V is TRBV6-1, with D possibly TRBD1 on 6 matching bases. This CDR3 spans 18 amino acids. Germline V gene lookup returns CDR1 MNHNS and CDR2 SASEGT. V was cut by 4 bases and J by 8 bases, with 26 bases left in between. The CDR3 sequence is CASSVPRPGARQREKLFF. The CDR3 DNA reads as TGTGCCAGCAGTGTCCCCCGGCCGGGGGCCAGACAGAGAGAAAAACTGTTTTTT.

Note on this clone: This is likely an artifact of a read error, given a far larger clone one base away. Other DNA sequences from this sample encode an identical CDR3 as well. DNA for the CDR3: TGCGCCAGCAGCCCCCCGGTCTACTCTGGGGCCAACGTCCTGACTTTC. Its translation is CASSPPVYSGANVLTF. The chain uses TRBV7-9 and TRBJ2-6; D is unclear. CDR1 and CDR2 (germline): SEHNR, FQNEAQ (reference sequence). The CDR3 runs 16 residues.

The chain recombines TRBV5-1 with TRBJ2-2; TRBD1 aligns across 8 bases. The V and J ends lost 2 bases and 1 base, in that order; junction bases with no gene match: 1. Germline V CDR1 and CDR2: SGHRS, YFSETQ. The CDR3 covers 15 residues. CDR3 coding DNA: TGCGCCAGCAGCTTCGGACAGGGGAACACCGGGGAGCTGTTTTTT. Residues: CASSFGQGNTGELFF.

The chain links TRBV5-1 to TRBJ2-7; 9 nucleotides match TRBD2. The CDR3 runs 14 residues. After removal of 7 bases from V and 6 bases from J, the junction contained 11 bases not matched to a gene. CDR1 is SGHRS and CDR2 is YFSETQ in the germline V gene. The CDR3 coding sequence is TGCGCCAGCCAACGGGTGCGGGAGGGGGGCGAGCAGTACTTC. Protein product: CASQRVREGGEQYF.

This clone showed up just a few times. Other DNA sequences in the same sample also yield this CDR3. The chain joins TRBV9 to TRBJ2-1; TRBD1 aligns across 7 bases. CDR1 SGDLS and CDR2 YYNGEE come from the germline V gene. This CDR3 has 17 amino acids. The J segment lost 0 bases and the V segment lost 8 bases, leaving 14 bases of the junction unmatched. CDR3 residues: CASSPRQGHSSYNEQFF. For the CDR3, the DNA is TGTGCCAGTAGCCCCCGACAGGGCCACAGCTCCTACAATGAGCAGTTCTTC.

This clone was seen more than once but under ten times. The chain links TRBV19 to TRBJ2-7; TRBD1 aligns across 8 bases. The V segment lost 4 bases and the J segment 4 bases; nucleotides outside the gene matches: 3. This CDR3 comprises 13 residues. Germline lookup yields CDR1 LNHDA and CDR2 SQIVND (reference sequence). The CDR3 nucleotides are TGTGCCAGTAGTAGGGGACAGGAGTACGAGCAGTACTTC. Translating gives CASSRGQEYEQYF.

The chain is built from TRBV4-1 and TRBJ2-7, with no clear D. With 3 bases removed from V and 6 bases from J, the gap between germline ends came to 12 bases. The CDR3 is 13 residues long. Per germline, CDR1 MGHRA and CDR2 YSYEKL. The CDR3 loop is CASSHPLGGEQYF. DNA for the CDR3: TGCGCCAGCAGCCACCCTCTAGGCGGCGAGCAGTACTTC.

This clone was seen at least ten times. V gene TRBV14 combines with J gene TRBJ2-7, with D perhaps TRBD2 (5 bases). V gave up 1 base and J gave up 3 bases, with 19 bases separating them. The CDR3 is 17 amino acids. Germline values: CDR1 SGHDN, CDR2 FVKESK. In nucleotides, the CDR3 is TGTGCCAGCAGCCAAGTTGGGAGAACGGGAAGGAGCTACGAGCAGTACTTC. Translating gives CASSQVGRTGRSYEQYF.

The chain carries TRBV15 and TRBJ2-3; perhaps TRBD1 as D (6 bases). This CDR3 is 14 amino acids long. V lost 1 base and J lost 4, with 9 bases in between. Germline V gives CDR1 LNHNV, CDR2 YYDKDF (reference sequence). CDR3 nucleotide sequence: TGTGCCACCAGCAGAGGCAGGGGTTCAGATACGCAGTATTTT. It is translated as CATSRGRGSDTQYF. Supplemented by reference TRBV15 and TRBJ2-3, the full variable domain reads DAMVIQNPRYQVTQFGKPVTLSCSQTLNHNVMYWYQQKSSQAPKLLFHYYDKDFNNEADTPDNFQSRRPNTSFCFLDIRSPGLGDTAMYLCATSRGRGSDTQYFGPGTRLTVL.

The rearrangement uses TRBV29-1 and TRBJ1-3; the D is unclear. The ends were cut back, 7 bases at V and 6 bases at J, with 10 bases in the middle. Germline V CDR1 and CDR2: SQVTM, ANQGSEA. The CDR3 spans 11 residues. The CDR3 protein is CSGRSLNTIYF. Written as DNA, the CDR3 is TGCAGCGGCCGCTCGCTAAACACCATATATTTT.